One and the same sample provided the 20 T cell receptor beta chains below, sequenced in a study of blood T cells in healthy people across ages (dated by TCRdb to the mid-2010s). The library relied on 5' RACE. For sequencing, an Illumina HiSeq 2500 was employed. The second PCR ran for roughly 7 to 12 cycles and used a J-beta primer mix along with a sample-barcoded 5' primer. Starting from the raw public reads, TCRdb applied fastp trimming at Q25, assembled clones with MiXCR and retained in-frame beta chains. Rows with one shared CDR3 protein collapse into an entry with the most common genes and DNA. This sample gives roughly 550,000 distinct CDR3 sequences in total; about 24% of them show up just once. Of the sample, 8.7% falls within the top ten clones. These data were also filed under a second study, of T cells of mothers and their children.

Specimen: blood. These receptors were taken from a boy aged 5-17 years in good health.

This clonotype came up a few times. The chain recombines TRBV3-1 with TRBJ2-2; D is perhaps TRBD1 (6 bases). In germline, CDR1 is LGHDT, CDR2 YNNKEL (reference sequence). The CDR3 runs to 16 residues. V lost 0 bases, J lost 6 bases, and 14 bases lay in between. CDR3 DNA: TGTGCCAGCAGCCAAGACCGGACAGCTGGCGCCGGGGAGCTGTTTTTT. Its translation is CASSQDRTAGAGELFF.

This clonotype has only a few counts. V and J are TRBV6-2 or TRBV6-3 and TRBJ1-1; 9 positions agree with TRBD1. This CDR3 is built from 16 residues. Germline V gene lookup returns CDR1 MNHEY and CDR2 SVGEGT. J was trimmed by 4 bases and V by 5 bases; bases with no gene match: 11. Here the CDR3 DNA reads TGTGCCAGCAGTCGTCGCCGGGACAGGGTATCCACTGAAGCTTTCTTT. Translated: CASSRRRDRVSTEAFF.

This rearrangement joins TRBV20-1 to TRBJ1-6, with D possibly TRBD1 on 5 matching bases. The CDR3 runs 15 residues. V was shortened by 0 bases and J by 10 bases, with 16 bases between the two germline ends. Germline values: CDR1 DFQATT, CDR2 SNEGSKA (reference sequence). CDR3 bases: TGCAGTGCTAGAGATCAACCCCGGGACGGGTCACCCCTCCACTTT. This codes for CSARDQPRDGSPLHF.

This clonotype was picked up a small number of times. The chain joins TRBV20-1 to TRBJ2-1; 7 nucleotides agree with TRBD2. V lost 0 bases and J lost 5; bases outside the gene matches: 13. Germline V gene sequence: CDR1 DFQATT, CDR2 SNEGSKA (reference sequence). CDR3 length: 17 residues. The CDR3 reads CSARDVLAGGPNNEQFF. CDR3 sequence (DNA): TGCAGTGCTAGAGATGTATTAGCGGGCGGCCCGAACAATGAGCAGTTCTTC.

In its sample, this clonotype was seen a few times. CDR3 amino acids: CASSSTGVLAGGKNIQYF. In nucleotides, the CDR3 is TGCGCCAGCAGCTCCACCGGGGTTCTAGCGGGAGGGAAAAACATTCAGTACTTC. The genes are TRBV5-1 and TRBJ2-4; 12 bases match TRBD2. Germline assignment: CDR1 SGHRS and CDR2 YFSETQ. The CDR3 consists of 18 residues. The V and J ends lost 3 bases and 4 bases, in that order; junction bases with no gene match: 11. Looking up the rest from reference TRBV5-1 and TRBJ2-4 gives the full variable domain: KAGVTQTPRYLIKTRGQQVTLSCSPISGHRSVSWYQQTPGQGLQFLFEYFSETQRNKGNFPGRFSGRQFSNSRSEMNVSTLELGDSALYLCASSSTGVLAGGKNIQYFGAGTRLSVL.

V gene TRBV4-3 combines with J gene TRBJ2-3, with 7 nucleotides matching TRBD2. This CDR3 has 16 amino acids. The V gene's germline CDR1 is LGHNA and CDR2 YSLEER. Trimming removed 0 bases from V and 2 bases from J; junction bases left unmatched: 5. CDR3 in amino acids: CASSQDTAGVTDTQYF. CDR3 in DNA: TGCGCCAGCAGCCAAGATACCGCGGGGGTCACAGATACGCAGTATTTT.

A few counts support this clonotype. The rearrangement links TRBV4-1 to TRBJ2-1; D may be TRBD1 or TRBD2 (5 bases each). Trimming removed 3 bases at V and 1 base at J, with 10 bases between. CDR3 length: 15 amino acids. Germline loops: CDR1 MGHRA, CDR2 YSYEKL. In nucleotides, the CDR3 is TGCGCCAGCAGCCACTGGTGGGGGTCCTACAATGAGCAGTTCTTC. Its translation is CASSHWWGSYNEQFF.

The V call is TRBV24-1, the J call TRBJ2-7; either TRBD1 or TRBD2 may supply D (5 bases each). Germline CDR1 is KGHDR and CDR2 is SFDVKD. This CDR3 spans 13 amino acids. Deletions cut 0 bases from V and 9 bases from J, with 11 bases between. Here the CDR3 reads CATSDLRGAGQYF. In DNA, the CDR3 is TGTGCCACCAGTGATTTGCGAGGGGCCGGGCAGTACTTC.

The V gene is TRBV12-3 or TRBV12-4, the J gene TRBJ2-5, with D maybe TRBD1 (5 bases). The J call may be faulty, since TRBJ2-7 better matches the DNA end. CDR3 length: 15 residues. DNA for the CDR3: TGTGCCAGCAGTTTTGACAGCTCACACTTATACGAGCAGTACTTC. Translated, it gives CASSFDSSHLYEQYF.

The chain recombines TRBV12-3 or TRBV12-4 with TRBJ1-2; D remains unclear. The germline V and J ends were trimmed by 4 bases and 2 bases, with 8 bases remaining between them. The CDR3 has 13 residues. CDR3 amino acids: CASSSRLNYGYTF. DNA of the CDR3: TGTGCCAGCAGTTCCCGTCTCAACTATGGCTACACCTTC.

The rearrangement links TRBV28 to TRBJ2-7, with 7 bases fitting TRBD2. V shed 5 bases and J 0 bases; nucleotides not matched to a gene: 13. Germline CDR1 reads MDHEN; CDR2 reads SYDVKM. The CDR3 extends over 17 amino acids. The CDR3 sequence: CASSPPYHRGGSYEQYF. CDR3 sequence (DNA): TGTGCCAGCAGTCCTCCGTACCACCGCGGGGGCTCCTACGAGCAGTACTTC.

J is TRBJ1-3 and V is TRBV20-1; D unclear. CDR3 size: 11 residues. Germline V gene sequence: CDR1 DFQATT, CDR2 SNEGSKA (reference sequence). V shed 3 bases and J shed 2 bases, with 2 bases lying between them. The CDR3 coding sequence is TGCAGTGCTAGTCCTGGAAACACCATATATTTT. Its translation is CSASPGNTIYF.

The rearrangement joins TRBV27 to TRBJ1-1; D remains unclear. The CDR3 runs to 15 residues. Trimming removed 1 base at V and 5 bases at J, with 14 bases between. In germline, CDR1 is MNHEY, CDR2 SMNVEV (reference sequence). CDR3 in DNA: TGTGCCAGCAGTTTATTAGCCTCGCGCGGGACTGAAGCTTTCTTT. Residues: CASSLLASRGTEAFF.

This clonotype was detected a few times. The V gene is TRBV12-3 or TRBV12-4, the J gene TRBJ2-7; either TRBD1 or TRBD2 may supply D (6 bases each). The germline V and J ends were trimmed by 2 bases and 5 bases, with 28 bases remaining between them. This CDR3 has 19 residues. In DNA form, the CDR3 reads TGTGCCAGCAGTTTAAGGGGAGGAGGGGGTGGGTCGTTGAGGAACGAGCAGTACTTC. Translation gives CASSLRGGGGGSLRNEQYF.

The J gene is TRBJ2-7, the V gene TRBV7-2, with 7 bases aligning to TRBD1. V was pared by 3 bases and J by 4 bases, with 6 bases of the junction left unmatched. This CDR3 has 14 amino acids. The germline CDR1 and CDR2 sequences are SGHTA and FQGNSA. CDR3 DNA: TGTGCCAGCAGCTTGACAGGGCTGTTGTACGAGCAGTACTTC. Translated, it gives CASSLTGLLYEQYF.

This chain joins TRBV28 and TRBJ2-1; D perhaps matches TRBD1 (6 bases). Germline loops: CDR1 MDHEN, CDR2 SYDVKM. The CDR3 runs 18 residues. Trimming left V 5 bases short and J 0 bases short, with 20 bases between. The CDR3 loop is CASSQQGRWGSSYNEQFF. The CDR3, as DNA: TGTGCCAGCAGTCAACAGGGCCGCTGGGGAAGCTCCTACAATGAGCAGTTCTTC.

The rearrangement links TRBV6-2 or TRBV6-3 to TRBJ2-5; 7 bases map to TRBD1. The CDR3 sequence is 13 residues long. Trimming took 2 bases from V and 13 from J; bases not matched to a gene: 10. Germline V CDR1 and CDR2: MNHEY, SVGEGT. CDR3 nucleotides: TGTGCCAGCAGTTACGGGACAGCGATTGATCGGTACTTC. Translation: CASSYGTAIDRYF.

V and J are TRBV12-3 or TRBV12-4 and TRBJ1-4; the D gene is possibly TRBD1 (5 bases). The ends were cut back, 1 base at V and 2 bases at J, with 11 bases in the middle. The CDR3 has 16 amino acids. CDR3 residues: CASSLGGVGTNEKLFF. The DNA for the CDR3 is TGTGCCAGCAGTTTAGGGGGGGTTGGGACTAATGAAAAACTGTTTTTT.

V usage is TRBV6-6 and J usage is TRBJ2-1; 11 nucleotides agree with TRBD1. CDR3 length: 16 amino acids. Trimming cost V 7 bases and J 7 bases; bases outside gene matches: 12. From germline, CDR1 is MNHNY and CDR2 SVGAGI (reference sequence). CDR3: CASTTLDRGRENEQFF. The CDR3 region has the DNA TGTGCCAGCACCACCTTGGACAGGGGGCGGGAGAATGAGCAGTTCTTC.

Details on this clonotype: Sequence at one end of the junction differs from germline and may be a read error. V and J are TRBV5-1 and TRBJ2-1, with D maybe TRBD1 (6 bases). Germline V CDR1 and CDR2: SGHRS, YFSETQ. The CDR3 is 16 residues long. CDR3 DNA sequence: TGCGCCAGCAGTTTGGTGGCGGGTTCAAGGGGGAATGAGCAGTTCTTC. Translation gives CASSLVAGSRGNEQFF.